This T cell receptor beta chain was retrieved from a study of response to subunit inactivated influenza vaccine. Study observations and caveats: Each seasonal influenza vaccination recruits few new T cells, the authors suggested.

About this clonotype: Its antigen is currently unknown.

MiXCR was run by TCRdb on the RT-PCR reads, yielding one entry per CDR3 protein. The sample comprises some 850,000 distinct CDR3 sequences, about 18% of which are singletons, and approximately 10% rests with the top ten. In germline, CDR1 is SGHTA, CDR2 FQGNSA. The ends were cut back, 4 bases at V and 8 bases at J, with 14 bases in the middle. This CDR3 contains 13 residues. The receptor was derived from a man in his fifties who received an inactivated influenza vaccine. The chain recombines TRBV7-2 with TRBJ1-2; possibly TRBD1 for D (5 bases). Sequencing used PBMCs from blood, obtained approximately 5 days after vaccination. Written as DNA, the CDR3 is TGTGCCAGCAGCTCCAGCACGGGGCGCGGCTACACCTTC. Encoded protein: CASSSSTGRGYTF.